Listed below are T cell receptor beta chains from one sample, sequenced in a study of cytomegalovirus exposure and HLA in healthy donors. This table comes from immunoSEQ multiplex PCR, and its TCRdb copy is limited to in-frame clones, with some not included. The table shows about 130,000 clones, with approximately 78% occurring only once. Source material: PBMCs. These receptors originate from a human donor in good health. Both conserved end residues are trimmed from each CDR3. Each record gives: D gene, J gene, V gene, CDR3 protein. A D gene is named only where the DNA matches it firmly.

D: TRBD1; J: TRBJ1-2; V: TRBV19; CDR3: ASRTTGGYGYT
D: TRBD2; J: TRBJ2-1; V: TRBV9; CDR3: ASSAQPGGTLAPRSYNEQF
D: TRBD1; J: TRBJ1-2; V: TRBV5-4; CDR3: ASSLGGTGGHYGCT
D: .; J: TRBJ1-4; V: TRBV2; CDR3: ASSSPRAREKLF
D: TRBD1; J: TRBJ2-1; V: TRBV4-3; CDR3: ASSQGFLLGQGYYNEQF
D: TRBD2; J: TRBJ2-2; V: TRBV9; CDR3: ASSVNLQREDSTGELF
D: .; J: TRBJ1-1; V: TRBV4-2; CDR3: ASSLAGNTEAF
D: .; J: TRBJ2-6; V: TRBV6-5; CDR3: ASSYDASGANVLT
D: TRBD2; J: TRBJ2-1; V: TRBV27; CDR3: ASLGLARNEQF
D: .; J: TRBJ2-5; V: TRBV7-2; CDR3: ASSRSVETQY
D: .; J: TRBJ1-2; V: TRBV10-3; CDR3: AIRGARSYT
D: .; J: TRBJ2-1; V: TRBV9; CDR3: ASSSLAGVYNEQF
D: .; J: TRBJ2-3; V: TRBV28; CDR3: ASSLVLRGTDTQY
D: TRBD2; J: TRBJ2-2; V: TRBV15; CDR3: ATSTGLAGPLAGELF
D: .; J: TRBJ2-7; V: TRBV18; CDR3: ASSPRQGSYEQY
D: .; J: TRBJ2-7; V: TRBV29-1; CDR3: SVADTSPYEQY
D: .; J: TRBJ1-5; V: TRBV18; CDR3: ASSRNGQGGDQPQH
D: .; J: TRBJ1-2; V: TRBV29-1; CDR3: SVEGAGIHGYT
D: .; J: TRBJ2-7; V: TRBV7-8; CDR3: ASSFLDRGEQY
D: TRBD1; J: TRBJ1-6; V: TRBV5-5; CDR3: ASSLEGQASSYNSPLH
D: TRBD1; J: .; V: TRBV7-6; CDR3: ASSLSTGQGYEQY
D: TRBD1; J: TRBJ1-1; V: TRBV5-1; CDR3: ASSPEQGLNTEAF
D: .; J: TRBJ2-7; V: TRBV28; CDR3: ASRAPGEQY